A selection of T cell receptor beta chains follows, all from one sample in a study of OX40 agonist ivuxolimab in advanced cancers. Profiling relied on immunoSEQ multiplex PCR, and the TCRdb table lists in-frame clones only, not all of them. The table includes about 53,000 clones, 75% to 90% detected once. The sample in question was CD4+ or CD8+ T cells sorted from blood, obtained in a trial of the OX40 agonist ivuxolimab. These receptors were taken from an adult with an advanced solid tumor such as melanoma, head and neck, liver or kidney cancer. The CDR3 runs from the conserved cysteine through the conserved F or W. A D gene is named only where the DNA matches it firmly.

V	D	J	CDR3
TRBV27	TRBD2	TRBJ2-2	CASSFRGEHRGAVF
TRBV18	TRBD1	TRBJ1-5	CASSPGGTGNQPQHF
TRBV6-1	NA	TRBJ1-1	CASSGKQGMNTEAFF
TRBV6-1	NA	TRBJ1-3	CASSEQGRFGNTIYF
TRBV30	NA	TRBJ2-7	CAWRRPGISYEQYF
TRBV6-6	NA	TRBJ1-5	CASSYSTGANQPQHF
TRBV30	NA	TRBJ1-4	CAWSIQVNEKLFF
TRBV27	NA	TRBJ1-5	CASSSGATGTNQPQHF
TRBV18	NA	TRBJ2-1	CASSRSRGYNEQFF
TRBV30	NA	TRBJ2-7	CAWSEGGEQYF
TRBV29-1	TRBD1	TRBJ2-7	CSAEGAQTYEQYF
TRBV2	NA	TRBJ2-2	CASSRTTGRDGELFF
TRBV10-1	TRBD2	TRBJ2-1	CASSDTTGLAGDISEQFF
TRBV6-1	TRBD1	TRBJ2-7	CASTRTGTSYEQYF
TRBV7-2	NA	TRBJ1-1	CASSQGLMNTEAFF
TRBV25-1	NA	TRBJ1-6	CATQDRWTTLHF
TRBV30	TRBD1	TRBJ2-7	CAWSGRRGLSGTYEQYF
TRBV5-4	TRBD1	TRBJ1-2	CASSFTTGQGHGYTF
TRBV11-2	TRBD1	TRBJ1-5	CASSGQGDQPQHF
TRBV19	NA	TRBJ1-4	CASSARTAPEGKLFF
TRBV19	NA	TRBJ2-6	CASSIRRSGANVLTF
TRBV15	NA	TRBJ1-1	CATSSDRLLNTEAFF
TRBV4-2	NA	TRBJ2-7	CASSQVAMDRHEQYF
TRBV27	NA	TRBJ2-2	CASSLYRGTGELFF
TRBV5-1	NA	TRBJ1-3	CASSLQGSEGNTIYF
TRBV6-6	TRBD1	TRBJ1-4	CASSYRGREKLFF
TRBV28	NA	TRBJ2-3	CASVQGGADTQYF
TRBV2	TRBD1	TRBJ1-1	CASSERQGNTEAFF
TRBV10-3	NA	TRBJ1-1	CAIRTGRDTEAFF
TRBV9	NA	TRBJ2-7	CASSVSVSLEQYF
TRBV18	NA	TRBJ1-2	CASSSGLNYGYTF
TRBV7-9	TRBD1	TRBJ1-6	CASSPQGIGDSPLHF
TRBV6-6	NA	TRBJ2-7	CASSYTDEGTGEQYF
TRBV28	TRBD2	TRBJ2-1	CASSITSGGSYNEQFF
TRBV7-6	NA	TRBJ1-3	CASSLGQASGNTIYF